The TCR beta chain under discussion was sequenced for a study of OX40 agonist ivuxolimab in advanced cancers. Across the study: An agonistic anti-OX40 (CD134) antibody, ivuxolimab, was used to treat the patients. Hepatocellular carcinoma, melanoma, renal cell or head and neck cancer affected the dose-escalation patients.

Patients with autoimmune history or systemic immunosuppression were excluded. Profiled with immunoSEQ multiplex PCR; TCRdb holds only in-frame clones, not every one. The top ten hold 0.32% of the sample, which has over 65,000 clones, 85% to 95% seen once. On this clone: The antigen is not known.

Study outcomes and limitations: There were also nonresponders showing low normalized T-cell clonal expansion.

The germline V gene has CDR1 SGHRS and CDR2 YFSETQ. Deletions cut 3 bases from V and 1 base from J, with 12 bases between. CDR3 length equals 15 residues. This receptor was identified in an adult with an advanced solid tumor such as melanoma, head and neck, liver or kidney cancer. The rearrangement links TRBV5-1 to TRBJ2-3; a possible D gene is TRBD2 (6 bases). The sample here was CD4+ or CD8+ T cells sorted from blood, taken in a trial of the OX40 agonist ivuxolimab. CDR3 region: CASSSERVGTDTQYF. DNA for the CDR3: TGCGCCAGCAGCTCAGAGCGGGTCGGCACAGATACGCAGTATTTT.